The clone carrying this T cell receptor (beta chain) appeared many times. The antigen is undetermined. TCRdb used MiXCR to reprocess the 5' RACE reads, holding one entry per CDR3 protein. This table holds a few hundred thousand distinct CDR3 sequences, roughly 20% found once. The sample belongs to a study of T-cell memory formation after mild COVID-19. Notes on the study in general: Clones shrinking between day 15 and 85 showed a balanced CD4/CD8 split, and those that grew later tilted toward CD4+.

V was shortened by 2 bases and J by 4 bases, with 14 bases between the two germline ends. CDR1 is KGHDR, CDR2 SFDVKD, per germline. The CDR3 is 15 amino acids. Sample: PBMCs or a T cell subset sorted from them (not recorded which). The chain is built from TRBV24-1 and TRBJ2-7; D is perhaps TRBD1 (7 bases). The sequence was collected from an adult woman who had mild COVID-19 (a few samples of this study predate the infection). Cell type and time point are not known. The CDR3 nucleotides read TGTGCCACCAGTGATTCTCAGACAGGGAGGTACGAGCAGTACTTC. Translation: CATSDSQTGRYEQYF.